One and the same sample provided the 13 T cell receptor beta chains below, sequenced in a study of regulatory T cells in long-lasting Graves disease. Construction of TCR beta libraries relied on iRepertoire HTBI primers and on Arm-PCR targeting CDR3 regions. Each CDR3 protein gets one entry after TCRdb re-called the multiplex PCR reads with MiXCR. Of about 400,000 distinct CDR3 sequences listed, under 25% are singletons. Time point described: persistent/refractory GD, antithyroid drugs over 5 years with positive TRAb. Following extraction of RNA from PBMCs, that RNA was used to make the TCR library. Sequenced here: peripheral blood mononuclear cells (PBMCs), sampled when the disease was refractory, from a patient treated with antithyroid drugs. The receptors were gathered from a female donor with Graves disease.

The J gene is TRBJ2-7, the V gene TRBV20-1, with D hard to call. The germline V gene encodes CDR1 DFQATT and CDR2 SNEGSKA (reference sequence). V was cut by 6 bases and J by 6 bases, with 12 bases left in between. The CDR3 runs 11 residues. The CDR3 protein is CSARIGSEQYF. The CDR3 DNA reads as TGCAGTGCGCGAATCGGGTCCGAGCAGTACTTC.

This clonotype was recorded at least ten times. The chain has TRBV20-1 and TRBJ2-7, with TRBD1 identical over 7 bases. The CDR3 covers 11 residues. The germline CDR1 and CDR2 sequences are DFQATT and SNEGSKA (reference sequence). The V segment lost 6 bases and the J segment 5 bases; nucleotides outside the gene matches: 4. The CDR3 region is CSAKQGNEQYF. CDR3 coding DNA: TGCAGTGCAAAACAGGGGAACGAGCAGTACTTC.

In this sample, this clonotype turned up many times. The V call is TRBV10-3, the J call TRBJ2-7, with 8 bases that match TRBD1. CDR3 size: 13 residues. CDR1 and CDR2 (germline): ENHRY, SYGVKD. V lost 9 bases and J lost 1; bases outside the gene matches: 5. In DNA form, the CDR3 reads TGTGCCATTACTCAGGGGGCATCCTACGAGCAGTACTTC. Translated, it gives CAITQGASYEQYF.

The J gene is TRBJ2-2, the V gene TRBV15; 12 bases map to TRBD1. After removal of 3 bases from V and 3 bases from J, the junction contained 5 bases not matched to a gene. The CDR3 runs to 17 residues. Germline V lookup: CDR1 LNHNV, CDR2 YYDKDF (reference sequence). CDR3 nucleotide sequence: TGTGCCACCAGCAGGGGACAGGGGGCGTGGGACACCGGGGAGCTGTTTTTT. Its translation is CATSRGQGAWDTGELFF.

A word on this clonotype: With a much larger clone just one base away, this may be a read error. This rearrangement joins TRBV11-2 to TRBJ2-7; 7 nucleotides match TRBD1. Germline lookup yields CDR1 SGHAT and CDR2 FQNNGV. The CDR3 loop spans 14 amino acids. The ends lost 5 bases at V and 2 bases at J; junction bases unmatched: 6. CDR3 coding DNA: TGTGCCAGCAGCCTTACGACAGGGACCTACGAGCAGTACTTC. This sequence encodes CASSLTTGTYEQYF.

This clonotype has at least ten counts. This chain joins TRBV11-2 and TRBJ2-7; no clear D gene. Germline V CDR1 and CDR2: SGHAT, FQNNGV. V lost 3 bases and J 3 bases, leaving 9 bases between the germline ends. The CDR3 is 13 residues long. The CDR3 protein is CASSFYSGYEQYF. CDR3 in DNA: TGTGCCAGCAGCTTCTATTCGGGCTACGAGCAGTACTTC. Together with reference TRBV11-2 and TRBJ2-7, the CDR3 gives the full variable domain: EAGVAQSPRYKIIEKRQSVAFWCNPISGHATLYWYQQILGQGPKLLIQFQNNGVVDDSQLPKDRFSAERLKGVDSTLKIQPAKLEDSAVYLCASSFYSGYEQYFGPGTRLTVT.

In this sample, this clonotype turned up a few times. The rearrangement links TRBV5-5 to TRBJ2-5; D is perhaps TRBD2 (5 bases). This CDR3 is built from 14 residues. The V end was cut by 0 bases, the J end by 5 bases, with 11 bases between. CDR1 is SGHKS and CDR2 is YYEKEE in the germline V gene (reference sequence). In nucleotides, the CDR3 is TGTGCCAGCAGCTTGGTACCGCGGGCCGAGACCCAGTACTTC. Its translation: CASSLVPRAETQYF. The whole variable domain, remainder taken from reference TRBV5-5 and TRBJ2-5, is DAGVTQSPTHLIKTRGQQVTLRCSPISGHKSVSWYQQVLGQGPQFIFQYYEKEERGRGNFPDRFSARQFPNYSSELNVNALLLGDSALYLCASSLVPRAETQYFGPGTRLLVL.

The sample holds a few counts of this clonotype. V and J are TRBV20-1 and TRBJ2-5; the match to TRBD1 covers 10 bases. Germline loops: CDR1 DFQATT, CDR2 SNEGSKA (reference sequence). Losses at the gene ends were 2 bases for V and 5 bases for J; bases not matched to a gene: 20. This CDR3 is built from 19 residues. The chain's CDR3 is CSARNSRDRGSGKGETQYF. CDR3 DNA: TGCAGTGCTAGAAATTCCCGGGACAGGGGTTCAGGCAAAGGGGAGACCCAGTACTTC.

This clonotype was seen many times. This chain's CDR3 is CASSYGVGASNQPQHF. CDR3 DNA: TGTGCCAGCAGTTACGGGGTGGGGGCGAGCAATCAGCCCCAGCATTTT. The chain recombines TRBV6-5 with TRBJ1-5, with D perhaps TRBD1 (6 bases). The CDR3 loop spans 16 amino acids. Germline-derived CDR1 and CDR2 are MNHEY and SVGAGI. Trimming cost V 2 bases and J 1 base, with 12 bases left between them.

With respect to this clonotype: Since a much larger clone is just one base distant, this may be a read error. This chain links TRBV24-1 with TRBJ1-1, with D tentatively TRBD1 (5 bases). CDR1 KGHDR and CDR2 SFDVKD come from the germline V gene. The CDR3 sequence is 14 residues long. DNA of the CDR3: TGTGCCACCAGTGATTTCGGGGCAGATACTGAAGCTTCCTTT. This gives the protein CATSDFGADTEASF.

V is TRBV19 and J is TRBJ2-5, with D possibly matching TRBD2 (6 bases). CDR3 length: 15 amino acids. Germline V CDR1 and CDR2: LNHDA, SQIVND (reference sequence). The germline V and J ends were trimmed by 3 bases and 2 bases, with 13 bases remaining between them. CDR3 bases: TGTGCCAGTAGTATGGGGCGGGGAGCGCAAGAGACCCAGTACTTC. It yields the protein CASSMGRGAQETQYF.

The chain employs TRBV7-9 and TRBJ1-1, with D maybe TRBD1 (6 bases). The V end was cut by 1 base, the J end by 6 bases, with 9 bases between. This CDR3 is 13 amino acids long. Per germline, CDR1 SEHNR and CDR2 FQNEAQ (reference sequence). The CDR3 loop is CASSLDRDAEAFF. The CDR3 bases are TGTGCCAGCAGCTTAGACAGGGACGCTGAAGCTTTCTTT.

This clonotype was counted between two and nine times. The chain couples TRBV30 to TRBJ2-1; no definite D call. Trimming stripped 7 bases from V and 9 bases from J, with 19 bases between. Germline V gives CDR1 GTSNPN, CDR2 SVGIG (reference sequence). The length of the CDR3 is 13 residues. For the CDR3, the DNA is TGTGCCTTAGGCCCTAACACCGTAGGTGAGCAGTTCTTC. Amino acids: CALGPNTVGEQFF.